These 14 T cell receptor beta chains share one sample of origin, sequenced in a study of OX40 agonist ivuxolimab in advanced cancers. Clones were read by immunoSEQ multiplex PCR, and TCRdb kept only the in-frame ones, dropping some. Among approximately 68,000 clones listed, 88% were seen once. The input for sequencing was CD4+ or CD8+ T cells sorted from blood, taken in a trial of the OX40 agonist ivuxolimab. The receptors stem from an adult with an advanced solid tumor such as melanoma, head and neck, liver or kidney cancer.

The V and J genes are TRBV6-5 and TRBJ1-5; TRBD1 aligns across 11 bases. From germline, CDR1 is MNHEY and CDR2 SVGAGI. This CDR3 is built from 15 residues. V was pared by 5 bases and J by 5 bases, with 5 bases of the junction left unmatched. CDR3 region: CASSPRTGGYQPQHF. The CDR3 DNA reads TGTGCCAGCAGTCCGCGGACAGGGGGCTATCAGCCCCAGCATTTT.

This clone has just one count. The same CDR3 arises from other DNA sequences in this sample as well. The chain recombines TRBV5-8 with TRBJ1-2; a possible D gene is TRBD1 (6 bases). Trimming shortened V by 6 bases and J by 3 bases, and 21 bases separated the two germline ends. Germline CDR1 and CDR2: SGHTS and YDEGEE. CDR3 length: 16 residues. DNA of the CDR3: TGTGCCAGCACCAACTACCGGGGGCCTAGTGACTATGGCTACACCTTC. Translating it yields CASTNYRGPSDYGYTF.

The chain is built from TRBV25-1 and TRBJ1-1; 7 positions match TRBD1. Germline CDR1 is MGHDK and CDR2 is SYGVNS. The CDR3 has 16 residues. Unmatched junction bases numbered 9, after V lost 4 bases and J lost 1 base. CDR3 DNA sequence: TGTGCCAGCAGTGGGTCGAAAGGGACAGAGAACACTGAAGCTTTCTTT. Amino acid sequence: CASSGSKGTENTEAFF.

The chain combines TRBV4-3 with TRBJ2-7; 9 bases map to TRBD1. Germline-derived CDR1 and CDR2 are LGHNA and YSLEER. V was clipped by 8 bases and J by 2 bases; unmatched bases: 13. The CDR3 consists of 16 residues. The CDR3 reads CASYPLTGTGTYEQYF. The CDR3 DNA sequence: TGCGCCAGCTACCCTTTAACCGGGACAGGGACCTACGAGCAGTACTTC.

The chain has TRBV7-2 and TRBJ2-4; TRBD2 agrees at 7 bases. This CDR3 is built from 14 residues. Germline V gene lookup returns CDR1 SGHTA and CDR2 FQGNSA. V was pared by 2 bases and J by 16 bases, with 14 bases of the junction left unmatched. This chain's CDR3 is CASSLSAGVGRSYF. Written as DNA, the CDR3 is TGTGCCAGCAGCTTATCTGCGGGGGTAGGTCGAAGCTACTTC.

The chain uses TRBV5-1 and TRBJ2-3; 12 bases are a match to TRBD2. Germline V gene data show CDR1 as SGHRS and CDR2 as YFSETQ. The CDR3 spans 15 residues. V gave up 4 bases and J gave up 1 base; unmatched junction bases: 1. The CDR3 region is CASSASGGGTDTQYF. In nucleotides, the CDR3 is TGCGCCAGCAGCGCTAGCGGGGGGGGCACAGATACGCAGTATTTT.

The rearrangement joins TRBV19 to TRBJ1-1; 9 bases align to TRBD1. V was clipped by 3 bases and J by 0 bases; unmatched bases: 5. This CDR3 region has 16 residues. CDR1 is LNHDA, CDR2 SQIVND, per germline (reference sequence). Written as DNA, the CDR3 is TGTGCCAGTAGTATGACAGGGGGGAAGTTGAACACTGAAGCTTTCTTT. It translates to CASSMTGGKLNTEAFF. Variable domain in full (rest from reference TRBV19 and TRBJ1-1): DGGITQSPKYLFRKEGQNVTLSCEQNLNHDAMYWYRQDPGQGLRLIYYSQIVNDFQKGDIAEGYSVSREKKESFPLTVTSAQKNPTAFYLCASSMTGGKLNTEAFFGQGTRLTVV.

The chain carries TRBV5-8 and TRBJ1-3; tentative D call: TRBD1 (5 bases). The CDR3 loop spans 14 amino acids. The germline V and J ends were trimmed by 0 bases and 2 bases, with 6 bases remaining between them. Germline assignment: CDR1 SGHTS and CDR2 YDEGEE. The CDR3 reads CASSLEQAGNTIYF. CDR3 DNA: TGTGCCAGCAGCTTGGAACAGGCTGGAAACACCATATATTTT.

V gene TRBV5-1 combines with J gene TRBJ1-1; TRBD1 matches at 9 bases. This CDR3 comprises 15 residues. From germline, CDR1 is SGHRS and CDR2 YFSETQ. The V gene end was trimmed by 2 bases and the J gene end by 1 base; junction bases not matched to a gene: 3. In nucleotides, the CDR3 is TGCGCCAGCAGCTTAGGGACAGGGTCGAACACTGAAGCTTTCTTT. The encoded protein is CASSLGTGSNTEAFF.

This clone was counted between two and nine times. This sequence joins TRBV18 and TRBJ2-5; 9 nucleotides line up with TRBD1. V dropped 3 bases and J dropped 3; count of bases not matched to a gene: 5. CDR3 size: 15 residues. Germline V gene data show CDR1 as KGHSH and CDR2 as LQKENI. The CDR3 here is CASSPRTGVEETQYF. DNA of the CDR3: TGTGCCAGCTCACCGAGGACAGGGGTGGAAGAGACCCAGTACTTC.

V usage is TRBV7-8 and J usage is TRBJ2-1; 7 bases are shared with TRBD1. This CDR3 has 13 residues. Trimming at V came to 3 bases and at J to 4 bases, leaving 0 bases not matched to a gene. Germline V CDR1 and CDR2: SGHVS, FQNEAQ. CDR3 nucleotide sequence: TGTGCCAGCAGCTTGGGACAGTACAATGAGCAGTTCTTC. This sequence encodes CASSLGQYNEQFF.

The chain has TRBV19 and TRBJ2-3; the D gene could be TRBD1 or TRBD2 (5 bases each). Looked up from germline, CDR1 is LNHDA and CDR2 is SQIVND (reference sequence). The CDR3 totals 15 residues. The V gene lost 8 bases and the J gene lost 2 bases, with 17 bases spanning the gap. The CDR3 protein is CASRPWGTTTDTQYF. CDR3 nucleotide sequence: TGTGCCAGTCGACCCTGGGGGACGACCACAGATACGCAGTATTTT.

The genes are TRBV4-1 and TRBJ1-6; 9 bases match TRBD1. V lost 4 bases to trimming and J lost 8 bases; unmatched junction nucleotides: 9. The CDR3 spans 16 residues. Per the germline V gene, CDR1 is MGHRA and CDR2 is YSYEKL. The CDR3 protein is CASSREADRGYSPLHF. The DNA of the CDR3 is TGCGCCAGCAGCCGGGAGGCTGACAGGGGGTATTCACCCCTCCACTTT.

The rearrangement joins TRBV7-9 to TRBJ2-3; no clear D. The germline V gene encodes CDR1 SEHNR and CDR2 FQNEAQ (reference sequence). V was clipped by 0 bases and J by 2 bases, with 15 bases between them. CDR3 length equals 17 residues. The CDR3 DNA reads TGTGCCAGCAGCTTAGCGTCTAAGGAACAGCACACAGATACGCAGTATTTT. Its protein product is CASSLASKEQHTDTQYF.